These 29 T cell receptor beta chains were sequenced from one sample in a study of cytomegalovirus exposure and HLA in healthy donors. The study ran its PCR with 60 Vbeta and 13 Jbeta primers. This table comes from immunoSEQ multiplex PCR, and its TCRdb copy is limited to in-frame clones, with some not included. The sample carries 130,000 or so clones, 80% recorded once. Material for sequencing was PBMCs. These receptor sequences come from a young man in good health and CMV-seronegative.

The CDR3 bases are TGCGCCAGCAGCTTGGCCACGGACAATGAGCAGTTCTTC. It translates to CASSLATDNEQFF. The V and J genes are TRBV5-1 and TRBJ2-1; D remains unclear. CDR1 is SGHRS and CDR2 is YFSETQ in the germline V gene. Trimming took off 0 bases at V and 5 bases at J, with 6 bases between the two ends. The CDR3 loop spans 13 amino acids. The variable domain in full, with the rest retrieved from reference TRBV5-1 and TRBJ2-1, is KAGVTQTPRYLIKTRGQQVTLSCSPISGHRSVSWYQQTPGQGLQFLFEYFSETQRNKGNFPGRFSGRQFSNSRSEMNVSTLELGDSALYLCASSLATDNEQFFGPGTRLTVL.

The V gene is TRBV11-3, the J gene TRBJ2-2; no clear D gene. The V gene lost 5 bases and the J gene lost 8 bases, with 9 bases spanning the gap. The CDR3 is 12 amino acids. Germline values: CDR1 SGHNT, CDR2 YENEEA. Written as DNA, the CDR3 is TGTGCCAGCAGCCCACGCGGAGGGGAGCTGTTTTTT. This gives the protein CASSPRGGELFF. Based on the CDR3 plus reference TRBV11-3 and TRBJ2-2, the full variable domain is EAGVVQSPRYKIIEKKQPVAFWCNPISGHNTLYWYLQNLGQGPELLIRYENEEAVDDSQLPKDRFSAERLKGVDSTLKIQPAELGDSAVYLCASSPRGGELFFGEGSRLTVL.

This chain's CDR3 is CASSPLAGVANEQFF. In DNA form, the CDR3 reads TGTGCCAGCAGCCCGCTAGCGGGAGTTGCTAATGAGCAGTTCTTC. This chain connects TRBV7-6 to TRBJ2-1, with 10 bases that match TRBD2. CDR3 size: 15 residues. The germline V gene has CDR1 SGHVS and CDR2 FNYEAQ. Losses at the gene ends were 5 bases for V and 7 bases for J; bases not matched to a gene: 8.

The chain is built from TRBV5-4 and TRBJ2-3; the match to TRBD2 covers 7 bases. From germline, CDR1 is SGHNT and CDR2 YYREEE (reference sequence). Trimming at V came to 4 bases and at J to 0 bases, leaving 8 bases not matched to a gene. The CDR3 spans 16 residues. CDR3 protein: CASSDASGSSTDTQYF. The DNA of the CDR3 is TGTGCCAGCAGCGACGCTAGCGGATCTAGCACAGATACGCAGTATTTT.

V gene TRBV14 combines with J gene TRBJ2-7; TRBD2 matches at 7 bases. CDR3 size: 14 residues. Germline CDR1 SGHDN, CDR2 FVKESK. J lost 1 base, V lost 1 base, and 1 base had no gene match. This chain's CDR3 is CASSQVGGSYEQYF. For the CDR3, the DNA is TGTGCCAGCAGCCAAGTGGGAGGGTCCTACGAGCAGTACTTC.

The chain combines TRBV7-9 with TRBJ2-1; 9 bases match TRBD1. The CDR3 is 15 amino acids. Losses at the gene ends were 4 bases for V and 8 bases for J; bases not matched to a gene: 9. Germline CDR1 is SEHNR and CDR2 is FQNEAQ (reference sequence). CDR3 DNA: TGTGCCAGCAGCTACGCCGGGACAGGGATAGATGAGCAGTTCTTC. Protein: CASSYAGTGIDEQFF.

CDR3 protein: CASSPDTSVNTEAFF. As DNA, the CDR3 is TGTGCCAGCAGCCCCGACACCTCGGTTAACACTGAAGCTTTCTTT. The rearrangement joins TRBV7-3 to TRBJ1-1; D call uncertain. CDR3 length: 15 amino acids. Germline V gives CDR1 SGHTA, CDR2 FQGTGA. The V end lost 5 bases, the J end lost 2 bases, and 15 bases lay between the germline ends.

V and J are TRBV6-1 and TRBJ2-1; 8 bases are a match to TRBD2. Unmatched junction bases numbered 3, after V lost 8 bases and J lost 0 bases. The V gene's germline CDR1 is MNHNS and CDR2 SASEGT. The CDR3 spans 14 residues. CDR3 protein: CASASGRSYNEQFF. The CDR3 DNA reads as TGTGCCAGCGCTAGCGGGCGCTCCTACAATGAGCAGTTCTTC.

The rearrangement links TRBV4-2 to TRBJ2-6, with a possible D match to TRBD1 (6 bases). Per the germline V gene, CDR1 is LGHNA and CDR2 is YNFKEQ. V was clipped by 2 bases and J by 0 bases, with 14 bases between them. This CDR3 comprises 18 residues. The CDR3 region is CASSQPGQLGSGANVLTF. In nucleotides, the CDR3 is TGTGCCAGCAGCCAACCCGGACAGTTGGGCTCTGGGGCCAACGTCCTGACTTTC.

The genes are TRBV6-5 and TRBJ2-3; D is uncertain. Trimming removed 6 bases at V and 2 bases at J, with 12 bases between. CDR1 is MNHEY and CDR2 is SVGAGI in the germline V gene. The CDR3 consists of 14 residues. CDR3 DNA: TGTGCCAGCAGAACTACGAACCCCACAGATACGCAGTATTTT. Its protein is CASRTTNPTDTQYF.

This rearrangement joins TRBV4-1 to TRBJ1-4; the D gene is possibly TRBD1 (5 bases). Germline-derived CDR1 and CDR2 are MGHRA and YSYEKL. Trimming took 5 bases from V and 7 from J, leaving 11 bases between them. The CDR3 contains 13 residues. The DNA for the CDR3 is TGCGCCAGCAGCAGGGGTGTCGGTGAAAAACTGTTTTTT. It yields the protein CASSRGVGEKLFF.

This clone was counted once. The chain couples TRBV7-2 to TRBJ2-7; D not resolved. The CDR3 is 14 residues long. Trimming removed 1 base at V and 2 bases at J, with 9 bases between. Germline V gene data show CDR1 as SGHTA and CDR2 as FQGNSA. In DNA form, the CDR3 reads TGTGCCAGCAGCTTAGACTGGGCCACCTACGAGCAGTACTTC. This codes for CASSLDWATYEQYF.

The gene calls are TRBV6-5 and TRBJ2-1, with 11 bases that match TRBD1. The ends lost 2 bases at V and 8 bases at J; junction bases unmatched: 2. Germline CDR1 MNHEY, CDR2 SVGAGI. The CDR3 loop spans 14 amino acids. CDR3 loop: CASSYGTGGDEQFF. Here the CDR3 DNA reads TGTGCCAGCAGTTACGGGACAGGGGGGGATGAGCAGTTCTTC.

This chain uses TRBV27 with TRBJ1-6; the match to TRBD1 covers 8 bases. Germline lookup yields CDR1 MNHEY and CDR2 SMNVEV (reference sequence). The CDR3 spans 18 residues. The trim removed 7 bases at V and 7 bases at J, leaving 18 bases unmatched. In DNA form, the CDR3 reads TGTGCCAGCAACCCCGGGGGTACAGGGGGTATAGTAAATTCACCCCTCCACTTT. Amino acid sequence: CASNPGGTGGIVNSPLHF.

This clone was picked up one time. J is TRBJ1-5 and V is TRBV7-8; D gene uncertain. From germline, CDR1 is SGHVS and CDR2 FQNEAQ. The length of the CDR3 is 14 residues. V was clipped by 5 bases and J by 0 bases, with 8 bases between them. CDR3 sequence: CASSIGLSNQPQHF. CDR3 sequence (DNA): TGTGCCAGCAGCATCGGTCTTAGCAATCAGCCCCAGCATTTT.

This clone was counted a single time. Written as DNA, the CDR3 is TGTGCCAGCAGTCAATTAGACAGAACAATTAACTATGGCTACACCTTC. Protein: CASSQLDRTINYGYTF. The gene calls are TRBV28 and TRBJ1-2, with D possibly TRBD1 on 5 matching bases. V gave up 5 bases and J gave up 1 base, with 17 bases separating them. The CDR3 extends over 16 amino acids. Germline assignment: CDR1 MDHEN and CDR2 SYDVKM.

This chain connects TRBV6-5 to TRBJ1-1, with D hard to call. V dropped 4 bases and J dropped 0 bases, with 15 bases sitting between them. The CDR3 covers 16 residues. The germline V gene encodes CDR1 MNHEY and CDR2 SVGAGI. CDR3 sequence reads: CASSWRGLTMNTEAFF. DNA for the CDR3: TGTGCCAGCAGTTGGCGGGGTTTGACCATGAACACTGAAGCTTTCTTT.

The J gene is TRBJ2-5, the V gene TRBV5-4; 7 bases are a match to TRBD1. CDR3 size: 14 residues. V lost 4 bases to trimming and J lost 2 bases; unmatched junction nucleotides: 5. Germline-derived CDR1 and CDR2 are SGHNT and YYREEE (reference sequence). The CDR3 spells CASSGGTVQETQYF. CDR3 DNA: TGTGCCAGCAGCGGTGGGACAGTACAAGAGACCCAGTACTTC.

The chain has TRBV2 and TRBJ2-3, with 7 bases lining up with TRBD1. This CDR3 is 14 amino acids long. The junction had 6 bases not matched to a gene; V was cut back by 9 bases and J by 0 bases. CDR1 and CDR2 from the germline V gene are SNHLY and FYNNEI. The CDR3, as DNA: TGTGCCAGAGAAAGGGGGCTGAGCACAGATACGCAGTATTTT. Amino acid sequence: CARERGLSTDTQYF.

The chain has TRBV19 and TRBJ2-1; D is unclear. The CDR3 extends over 15 amino acids. The V end lost 3 bases, the J end lost 0 bases, and 9 bases lay between the germline ends. Germline loops: CDR1 LNHDA, CDR2 SQIVND (reference sequence). CDR3 in DNA: TGTGCCAGTAGTATTGATAGCAGCTCCTACAATGAGCAGTTCTTC. It specifies CASSIDSSSYNEQFF.

The CDR3 DNA reads TGTGCCAGCTCACAGGTGAAGGGGGACCTTAGCAATCAGCCCCAGCATTTT. It yields the protein CASSQVKGDLSNQPQHF. The chain employs TRBV18 and TRBJ1-5; a weak D match, TRBD1 (6 bases). Germline CDR1 reads KGHSH; CDR2 reads LQKENI. The germline V and J ends were trimmed by 4 bases and 0 bases, with 16 bases remaining between them. This CDR3 comprises 17 residues. Based on the CDR3 plus reference TRBV18 and TRBJ1-5, the full variable domain is NAGVMQNPRHLVRRRGQEARLRCSPMKGHSHVYWYRQLPEEGLKFMVYLQKENIIDESGMPKERFSAEFPKEGPSILRIQQVVRGDSAAYFCASSQVKGDLSNQPQHFGDGTRLSIL.

The chain's CDR3 is CASSKRPGQVEGNTIYF. The CDR3 nucleotides read TGTGCCAGCAGCAAACGTCCGGGACAGGTCGAAGGAAACACCATATATTTT. The rearrangement joins TRBV7-2 to TRBJ1-3, with 8 bases fitting TRBD1. Germline V gene data show CDR1 as SGHTA and CDR2 as FQGNSA. The CDR3 totals 17 residues. Trimming cost V 5 bases and J 4 bases; bases outside gene matches: 13.

This rearrangement joins TRBV6-4 to TRBJ1-2, with TRBD1 matching 8 bases. The J segment lost 4 bases and the V segment lost 7 bases, leaving 14 bases of the junction unmatched. CDR1 is MRHNA, CDR2 SNTAGT, per germline. The CDR3 has 16 residues. The CDR3 DNA sequence: TGTGCCAGCAAGAAAAGTCACGGGACAGGTCTCTATGGCTACACCTTC. The encoded protein is CASKKSHGTGLYGYTF.

In this sample, this clone turned up once. This rearrangement joins TRBV6-6 to TRBJ1-5; D uncertain. V was clipped by 7 bases and J by 7 bases, with 17 bases between them. CDR1 and CDR2 from the germline V gene are MNHNY and SVGAGI (reference sequence). This CDR3 is 14 amino acids long. CDR3 sequence: CASTPRGLGQPQHF. The CDR3 DNA follows: TGTGCCAGCACCCCACGAGGGTTAGGACAGCCCCAGCATTTT.

This clone was counted only a few times. The V call is TRBV27, the J call TRBJ1-1; D may be TRBD1 (5 bases). V was shortened by 7 bases and J by 0 bases, with 15 bases between the two germline ends. CDR1 is MNHEY, CDR2 SMNVEV, per germline (reference sequence). This CDR3 comprises 15 residues. CDR3 in amino acids: CASTPTGILNTEAFF. In nucleotides, the CDR3 is TGTGCCAGCACTCCAACAGGAATTTTGAACACTGAAGCTTTCTTT.

The V gene is TRBV7-2, the J gene TRBJ1-1, with TRBD1 matching over 8 bases. The CDR3 spans 16 residues. Germline V gene lookup returns CDR1 SGHTA and CDR2 FQGNSA. Germline trimming cut 6 bases from V and 4 bases from J; bases unmatched to any gene: 13. CDR3: CASSTSFQGARTEAFF. The CDR3 nucleotides read TGTGCCAGCAGTACATCTTTCCAGGGGGCTCGCACTGAAGCTTTCTTT.

The chain combines TRBV5-1 with TRBJ2-5, with D possibly matching TRBD2 (6 bases). The CDR3 totals 15 residues. Trimming left V 0 bases short and J 5 bases short, with 14 bases between. From germline, CDR1 is SGHRS and CDR2 YFSETQ. CDR3 DNA sequence: TGCGCCAGCAGCTTGGCCCTAGCGCATGGGGAGACCCAGTACTTC. It yields the protein CASSLALAHGETQYF.

The J gene is TRBJ2-7, the V gene TRBV7-6; D might be TRBD2 (6 bases). The germline V gene encodes CDR1 SGHVS and CDR2 FNYEAQ. The CDR3 runs to 14 residues. Trimming pared 1 base from V and 4 bases from J, leaving 11 bases between. Here the CDR3 reads CASSLGGGIYEQYF. The CDR3 DNA follows: TGTGCCAGCAGCTTAGGTGGGGGGATTTACGAGCAGTACTTC.

The chain uses TRBV28 and TRBJ2-5; 9 bases agree with TRBD2. CDR3 length equals 15 residues. V lost 3 bases, J lost 4 bases, and 6 bases stayed unmatched. Germline CDR1 is MDHEN and CDR2 is SYDVKM. CDR3 coding DNA: TGTGCCAGCAGTTTGGTGCGGGGGGGATCAGAGACCCAGTACTTC. This gives the protein CASSLVRGGSETQYF.